This is a list of T cell receptor beta chains from one sample in a study of human T cells and chemical hapten exposure. Via MiXCR, TCRdb re-called the RACE reads, giving one row per CDR3 protein. The repertoire holds tens of thousands of distinct CDR3 sequences, with 6.5% to 8.5% as singletons. Material: whole blood, obtained in connection with sensitization to the hapten diphenylcyclopropenone (DPC). Source of these receptors: a woman in her 30s with alopecia areata. Some clones in this sample may be carry-over from other donors' samples. CDR3s include the opening cysteine and the closing phenylalanine or tryptophan. The D gene is left open where the match is weak. The size field is filled for only some rows; it gives once, few, many or a size class.

>TRBD2|many|TRBV15|TRBJ2-1
CATSRGAGGYNEQFF
TGTGCCACCAGCAGAGGTGCGGGGGGGTACAATGAGCAGTTCTTC
>TRBD1|many|TRBV6-1|TRBJ1-1
CASSSTGVNTEAFF
TGTGCCAGCAGTTCGACAGGGGTGAACACTGAAGCTTTCTTT
>.|few|TRBV10-2|TRBJ2-5
CASSGIQGETQYF
TGCGCCAGCAGTGGGATACAGGGAGAGACCCAGTACTTC
>.|few|TRBV29-1|TRBJ2-6
CSVEDRGRGLSGANVLTF
TGCAGCGTTGAAGATCGGGGCAGGGGCCTCTCTGGGGCCAACGTCCTGACTTTC
>TRBD2|many|TRBV7-9|TRBJ2-2
CASSLVIRTSGTTGELFF
TGTGCCAGCAGCTTAGTGATTAGGACTAGCGGAACCACCGGGGAGCTGTTTTTT
>.|once|TRBV7-6|TRBJ2-3
CASSLMTSTDTQYF
TGTGCCAGCAGCTTAATGACGAGCACAGATACGCAGTATTTT
>TRBD1|many|TRBV10-2|TRBJ2-3
CASSRTGGTDTQYF
TGCGCCAGCAGTAGGACAGGGGGCACCGATACGCAGTATTTT
>.|many|TRBV7-9|TRBJ2-7
CASSPGQFLYEQYF
TGTGCCAGCAGCCCAGGACAGTTCCTCTACGAGCAGTACTTC
>.|many|TRBV30|TRBJ2-3
CAWSEGGYTQYF
TGTGCCTGGAGTGAGGGGGGGTATACGCAGTATTTT
>.|.|TRBV15|TRBJ1-4
CATSRVRDLGKLFF
TGTGCCACCAGCAGAGTCAGGGATTTGGGAAAACTGTTTTTT
>.|many|TRBV4-2|TRBJ2-3
CASSRQTDTQYF
TGTGCCAGCAGCCGACAGACAGATACGCAGTATTTT
>TRBD2|many|TRBV24-1|TRBJ2-5
CATSDSLAAGAQYF
TGTGCCACCAGTGATTCACTCGCGGCGGGGGCCCAGTACTTC
>TRBD1|many|TRBV6-6|TRBJ2-3
CASSRDSWYTQYF
TGTGCCAGCAGTAGGGACAGTTGGTACACGCAGTATTTT
>TRBD1|many|TRBV12-3/TRBV12-4|TRBJ1-1
CASSSIAGGIGGTEAFF
TGTGCCAGCAGTTCAATCGCAGGGGGCATTGGGGGGACTGAAGCTTTCTTT
>.|.|TRBV3-1|TRBJ2-3
CASSHVATADADTQYF
TGTGCCAGCAGCCACGTCGCGACGGCTGACGCAGATACGCAGTATTTT
>.|many|TRBV4-2|TRBJ1-6
CASSQDRGTYNSPLHF
TGTGCCAGCAGCCAAGATCGGGGGACCTATAATTCACCCCTCCACTTT
>.|few|TRBV5-1|TRBJ2-4
CASSLGGAKNIQYF
TGCGCCAGCAGCTTGGGAGGAGCCAAAAACATTCAGTACTTC
>TRBD1|.|TRBV6-1|TRBJ1-6
CASSQGQGSNSPLHF
TGTGCCAGCAGTCAGGGACAGGGAAGTAATTCACCCCTCCACTTT
>TRBD1|many|TRBV12-3/TRBV12-4|TRBJ1-2
CASSEDRSQSYTF
TGTGCCAGCAGTGAGGACAGGTCCCAAAGCTACACCTTC
>.|.|TRBV7-9|TRBJ1-1
CASSRGALNTEAFF
TGTGCCAGCAGCCGGGGGGCGCTGAACACTGAAGCTTTCTTT
>.|many|TRBV9|TRBJ2-5
CASSVGRGAGETQYF
TGTGCCAGCAGCGTAGGTCGGGGGGCCGGAGAGACCCAGTACTTC
>TRBD1|many|TRBV2|TRBJ1-2
CASSMPPGTEFYGYTF
TGTGCCAGCAGTATGCCCCCCGGGACAGAGTTCTATGGCTACACCTTC
>.|.|TRBV29-1|TRBJ2-1
CSVARPWVNEQFF
TGCAGCGTTGCGAGGCCCTGGGTCAATGAGCAGTTCTTC
>TRBD2|few|TRBV30|TRBJ2-4
CAWALTSGNIQYF
TGTGCCTGGGCCCTGACTAGCGGGAACATTCAGTACTTC
>TRBD1|.|TRBV2|TRBJ1-5
CASRTGLSNQPQHF
TGTGCCAGCAGGACAGGGTTGAGCAATCAGCCCCAGCATTTT
>.|many|TRBV11-1|TRBJ1-3
CASSLVWWQGNLGNTIYF
TGTGCCAGCAGCTTGGTCTGGTGGCAGGGAAATCTCGGAAACACCATATATTTT
>.|few|TRBV5-1|TRBJ2-5
CASSLALADETQYF
TGCGCCAGCAGCTTGGCTCTAGCTGACGAGACCCAGTACTTC
>TRBD2|.|TRBV7-9|TRBJ2-7
CASSSLAGGPFYEQYF
TGTGCCAGCAGCTCATTAGCGGGGGGGCCCTTCTACGAGCAGTACTTC
>.|.|TRBV6-6|TRBJ1-2
CASSYSTGLYGYTF
TGTGCCAGCAGTTACTCCACAGGGTTGTATGGCTACACCTTC
>TRBD1|.|TRBV19|TRBJ1-6
CATTDRVDSPLHF
TGTGCCACGACGGACAGGGTGGATTCACCCCTCCACTTT